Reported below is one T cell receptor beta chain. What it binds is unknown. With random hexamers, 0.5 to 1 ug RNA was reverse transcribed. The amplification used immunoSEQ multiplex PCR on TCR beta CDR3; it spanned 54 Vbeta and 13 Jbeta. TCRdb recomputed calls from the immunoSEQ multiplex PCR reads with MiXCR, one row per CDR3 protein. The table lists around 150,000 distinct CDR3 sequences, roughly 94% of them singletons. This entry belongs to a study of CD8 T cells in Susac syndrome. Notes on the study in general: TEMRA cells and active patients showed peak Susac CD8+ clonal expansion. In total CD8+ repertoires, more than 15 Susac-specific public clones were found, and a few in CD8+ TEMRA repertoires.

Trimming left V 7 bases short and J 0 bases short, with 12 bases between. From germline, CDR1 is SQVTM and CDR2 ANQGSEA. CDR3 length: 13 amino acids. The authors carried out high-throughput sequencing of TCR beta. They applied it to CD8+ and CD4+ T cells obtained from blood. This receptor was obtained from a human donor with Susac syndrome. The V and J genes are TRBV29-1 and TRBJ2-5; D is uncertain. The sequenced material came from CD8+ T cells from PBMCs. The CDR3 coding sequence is TGCAGCGCCTATGGGCCTAACCAAGAGACCCAGTACTTC. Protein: CSAYGPNQETQYF.